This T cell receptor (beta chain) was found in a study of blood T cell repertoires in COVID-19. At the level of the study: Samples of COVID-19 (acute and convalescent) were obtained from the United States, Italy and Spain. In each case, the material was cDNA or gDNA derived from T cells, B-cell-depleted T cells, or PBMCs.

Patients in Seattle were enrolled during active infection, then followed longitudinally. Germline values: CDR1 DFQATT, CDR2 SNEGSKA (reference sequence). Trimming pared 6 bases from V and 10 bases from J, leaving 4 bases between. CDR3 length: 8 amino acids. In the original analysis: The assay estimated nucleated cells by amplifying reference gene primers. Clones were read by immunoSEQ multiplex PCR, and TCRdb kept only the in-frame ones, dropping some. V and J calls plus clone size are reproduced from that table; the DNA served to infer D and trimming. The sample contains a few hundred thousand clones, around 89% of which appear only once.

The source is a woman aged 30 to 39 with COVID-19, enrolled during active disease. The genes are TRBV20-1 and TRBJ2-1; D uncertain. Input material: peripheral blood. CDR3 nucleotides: TGCAGTGCCGGGGAGCAGTTCTTC. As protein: CSAGEQFF.